This passage covers 24 T cell receptor beta chains from one sample sequenced in a study of control samples from healthy donors and cancer patients. TCRdb's table, derived via immunoSEQ multiplex PCR, lists solely in-frame clones and lacks some. The data hold about 67,000 clones, with roughly 86% observed a single time. What was sequenced was PBMCs. These TCRs come from a woman aged 50 to 65 with head and neck cancer.

This clone has a handful of counts. The chain couples TRBV9 to TRBJ1-6; D possibly corresponds to TRBD1 (6 bases). The CDR3 sequence is 14 residues long. From germline, CDR1 is SGDLS and CDR2 YYNGEE. V lost 4 bases and J lost 8, with 13 bases in between. This chain's CDR3 is CASSPGEGHSPLHF. The CDR3 DNA is TGTGCCAGCAGCCCAGGGGAGGGACATTCACCCCTCCACTTT.

CDR3 nucleotide sequence: TGTGCCAGCAGCCCGACCCAGGGGCGGGAGACCCAGTACTTC. It yields the protein CASSPTQGRETQYF. This rearrangement joins TRBV7-7 to TRBJ2-5, with D possibly TRBD1 on 6 matching bases. Germline values: CDR1 SSHAT, CDR2 FNYEAQ (reference sequence). Trimming removed 5 bases from V and 5 bases from J, with 15 bases in between. This CDR3 is built from 14 residues.

The J gene is TRBJ1-1, the V gene TRBV3-1 (or the pseudogene TRBV3-2); possibly TRBD1 for D (6 bases). Germline CDR1 LGHDT, CDR2 YNNKEL (reference sequence). V was cut by 6 bases and J by 1 base, with 9 bases left in between. CDR3 length equals 13 residues. The CDR3 nucleotides read TGTGCCAGCAGACAGGGACCGAACACTGAAGCTTTCTTT. Translating gives CASRQGPNTEAFF.

In this sample, this clone turned up a few times. The chain couples TRBV7-9 to TRBJ2-7; TRBD1 might be the D (6 bases). V dropped 5 bases and J dropped 1 base, with 21 bases sitting between them. From germline, CDR1 is SEHNR and CDR2 FQNEAQ (reference sequence). CDR3 length: 17 amino acids. The CDR3, as DNA: TGTGCCAGCAGCGCTAGCCCCCCAAGGGGGAATTCCTACGAGCAGTACTTC. Protein sequence: CASSASPPRGNSYEQYF.

Notes on this clone: Its ends do not fully match the called genes, so a read error is possible. The chain has TRBV11-1 and TRBJ2-2; TRBD1 might be the D (7 bases). The V gene's germline CDR1 is SGHAT and CDR2 FQDESV (reference sequence). There are 14 residues in the CDR3. CDR3: CASSRQGGAGELLF. Here the CDR3 DNA reads TGTGCCAGCAGCCGACAGGGAGGCGCCGGGGAGCTGCTTTTT.

The chain uses TRBV28 and TRBJ2-1; TRBD2 agrees at 11 bases. This CDR3 is 14 amino acids long. V shed 5 bases, J shed 10 bases, and the junction held 7 bases outside the gene matches. CDR1 is MDHEN and CDR2 is SYDVKM in the germline V gene. The CDR3 DNA sequence: TGTGCCAGCAGTGGTACTAGCGGGGGCTACGAGCAGTTCTTC. Its translation: CASSGTSGGYEQFF.

The gene calls are TRBV6-1 and TRBJ2-7; D unresolved. The CDR3 totals 12 residues. V was trimmed by 2 bases and J by 1 base, leaving 3 bases between them. Germline CDR1 MNHNS, CDR2 SASEGT. The CDR3 bases are TGTGCCAGCAGTGAATGGTCCTACGAGCAGTACTTC. This gives the protein CASSEWSYEQYF.

This chain connects TRBV6-2 or TRBV6-3 to TRBJ1-1; TRBD1 matches at 9 bases. Germline lookup yields CDR1 MNHEY and CDR2 SVGEGT. The CDR3 extends over 14 amino acids. The ends lost 4 bases at V and 10 bases at J; junction bases unmatched: 10. In DNA form, the CDR3 reads TGTGCCAGCAGTTTACAGGGGGCCACCTCCCCAGCTTTCTTT. This translates into CASSLQGATSPAFF.

The chain combines TRBV15 with TRBJ2-7; tentatively, D is TRBD1 or TRBD2 (5 bases each). The germline gives CDR1 LNHNV, CDR2 YYDKDF (reference sequence). The CDR3 is 13 residues long. Trimming took 1 base from V and 12 from J, leaving 16 bases between them. This CDR3 is CATSRGAGTVGYF. CDR3 nucleotide sequence: TGTGCCACCAGCAGAGGCGCAGGGACCGTCGGGTACTTC. The full variable domain, rest sourced from reference TRBV15 and TRBJ2-7, is DAMVIQNPRYQVTQFGKPVTLSCSQTLNHNVMYWYQQKSSQAPKLLFHYYDKDFNNEADTPDNFQSRRPNTSFCFLDIRSPGLGDTAMYLCATSRGAGTVGYFGPGTRLTVT.

This clone was recorded once. In DNA, the CDR3 is TGTGCCAGCAGGTTACCGGGACCGCCCCTCTCTGGGGCCAACGTCCTGACTTTC. Its translation: CASRLPGPPLSGANVLTF. The V and J genes are TRBV7-3 and TRBJ2-6; D is tentatively TRBD1 or TRBD2 (5 bases each). Germline values: CDR1 SGHTA, CDR2 FQGTGA. V lost 6 bases to trimming and J lost 0 bases, with 18 bases between them. CDR3 length: 18 amino acids.

V usage is TRBV2 and J usage is TRBJ2-7; maybe TRBD2 (5 bases). Deletions cut 2 bases from V and 3 bases from J, with 17 bases between. This CDR3 is 16 amino acids long. Germline V lookup: CDR1 SNHLY, CDR2 FYNNEI. This CDR3 is CASSESIGQRVYEQYF. As DNA, the CDR3 is TGTGCCAGCAGTGAATCAATAGGTCAGAGGGTCTACGAGCAGTACTTC.

The chain uses TRBV11-2 and TRBJ2-2, with 10 bases aligning to TRBD1. This CDR3 spans 17 amino acids. V lost 1 base and J lost 0; bases outside the gene matches: 2. The V gene's germline CDR1 is SGHAT and CDR2 FQNNGV. The CDR3 region has the DNA TGTGCCAGCAGCTTAGTCGGGACAGGGGCGAACACCGGGGAGCTGTTTTTT. It encodes CASSLVGTGANTGELFF.

The gene calls are TRBV7-8 and TRBJ2-7, with 8 nucleotides matching TRBD2. The CDR3 covers 15 residues. The V gene's germline CDR1 is SGHVS and CDR2 FQNEAQ. V lost 6 bases to trimming and J lost 0 bases; unmatched junction nucleotides: 7. CDR3 bases: TGTGCCAGCAGTTCCTCCGGGACTAGCTCCTACGAGCAGTACTTC. This sequence encodes CASSSSGTSSYEQYF.

The rearrangement joins TRBV28 to TRBJ2-2; D not resolved. V was shortened by 8 bases and J by 5 bases, with 24 bases between the two germline ends. Germline values: CDR1 MDHEN, CDR2 SYDVKM. This CDR3 spans 17 amino acids. DNA for the CDR3: TGTGCCAGCCAAACCAATGGGGTAGGATTGACTACCGGGGAGCTGTTTTTT. Translation gives CASQTNGVGLTTGELFF.

V is TRBV18 and J is TRBJ2-1, with 8 bases that match TRBD1. The germline V gene has CDR1 KGHSH and CDR2 LQKENI. The J segment lost 7 bases and the V segment lost 3 bases, leaving 5 bases of the junction unmatched. This CDR3 comprises 14 residues. In DNA form, the CDR3 reads TGTGCCAGCTCACCGACAGGGGAGATGAATGAGCAGTTCTTC. This gives the protein CASSPTGEMNEQFF. The whole variable domain, remainder taken from reference TRBV18 and TRBJ2-1, is NAGVMQNPRHLVRRRGQEARLRCSPMKGHSHVYWYRQLPEEGLKFMVYLQKENIIDESGMPKERFSAEFPKEGPSILRIQQVVRGDSAAYFCASSPTGEMNEQFFGPGTRLTVL.

The chain links TRBV3-1 (or the pseudogene TRBV3-2) to TRBJ2-3; D is possibly TRBD2 (7 bases). V lost 4 bases and J lost 6, with 20 bases in between. Germline CDR1 is LGHDT and CDR2 is YNNKEL (reference sequence). The CDR3 runs to 16 residues. CDR3 residues: CASSLLVGGRWDTQYF. The CDR3 coding sequence is TGTGCCAGCAGCCTTCTGGTCGGGGGGCGCTGGGATACGCAGTATTTT.

The rearrangement joins TRBV5-6 to TRBJ2-5, with D tentatively TRBD1 or TRBD2 (5 bases each). Germline V CDR1 and CDR2: SGHDT, YYEEEE. The CDR3 runs 15 residues. Trimming stripped 1 base from V and 2 bases from J, with 12 bases between. CDR3 sequence: CASSLKSEGQETQYF. DNA for the CDR3: TGTGCCAGCAGCTTGAAGAGTGAGGGGCAAGAGACCCAGTACTTC.

This chain links TRBV7-6 with TRBJ1-1, with D unresolved. Trimming shortened V by 4 bases and J by 0 bases, and 18 bases separated the two germline ends. Germline V gene lookup returns CDR1 SGHVS and CDR2 FNYEAQ. The CDR3 runs to 17 residues. In DNA form, the CDR3 reads TGTGCCAGCAGCTCCGGGGTTCCGGCAGCGATGAACACTGAAGCTTTCTTT. This gives the protein CASSSGVPAAMNTEAFF.

The chain has TRBV19 and TRBJ2-3; 10 positions agree with TRBD1. Germline values: CDR1 LNHDA, CDR2 SQIVND (reference sequence). The V gene end was trimmed by 4 bases and the J gene end by 3 bases; junction bases not matched to a gene: 7. The length of the CDR3 is 16 residues. The DNA of the CDR3 is TGTGCCAGTAGTACCACCCCGGGACAGGGGACAGATACGCAGTATTTT. Its protein is CASSTTPGQGTDTQYF.

The chain carries TRBV5-1 and TRBJ2-2; 9 bases map to TRBD2. V shed 3 bases and J 5 bases; nucleotides not matched to a gene: 5. The V gene's germline CDR1 is SGHRS and CDR2 YFSETQ. The CDR3 runs 15 residues. In nucleotides, the CDR3 is TGCGCCAGCAGCTCGACTAGCGGAGCAACCGGGGAGCTGTTTTTT. It translates to CASSSTSGATGELFF.

The chain has TRBV28 and TRBJ2-7; 7 nucleotides align to TRBD2. V dropped 8 bases and J dropped 5; count of bases not matched to a gene: 12. This CDR3 is built from 14 residues. The V gene's germline CDR1 is MDHEN and CDR2 SYDVKM. CDR3 in DNA: TGTGCCAGCGCCCCATGGGGGGGGGACCACGAGCAGTACTTC. It codes for CASAPWGGDHEQYF.

This clone was seen more than once but under ten times. This sequence joins TRBV6-2 or TRBV6-3 and TRBJ1-6, with D unresolved. Trimming pared 4 bases from V and 9 bases from J, leaving 16 bases between. Per germline, CDR1 MNHEY and CDR2 SVGEGT. The length of the CDR3 is 15 residues. CDR3 amino acids: CASSSSGVRASPLHF. The CDR3 nucleotides read TGTGCCAGCAGTTCGTCCGGGGTCCGTGCTTCACCCCTCCACTTT.

The J gene is TRBJ2-5, the V gene TRBV6-2 or TRBV6-3; TRBD1 might be the D (6 bases). V was pared by 6 bases and J by 7 bases, with 15 bases between. From germline, CDR1 is MNHEY and CDR2 SVGEGT. This CDR3 has 13 residues. CDR3 amino acids: CASSPKQGGTQYF. CDR3 bases: TGTGCCAGCAGCCCCAAACAGGGCGGGACCCAGTACTTC.

This chain joins TRBV6-5 and TRBJ2-3; 8 bases agree with TRBD2. The V gene's germline CDR1 is MNHEY and CDR2 SVGAGI. The CDR3 runs to 15 residues. Losses at the gene ends were 6 bases for V and 6 bases for J; bases not matched to a gene: 11. This CDR3 reads CASSPEVAGSDTQYF. CDR3 in DNA: TGTGCCAGCAGCCCCGAAGTAGCGGGATCGGATACGCAGTATTTT.